This TCR beta chain was recovered during a study of T-cell reconstitution after alpha-beta-depleted transplantation in children. Overall study findings and caveats: There were reportedly several hundred expanded graft clones from which alpha-beta T cells came about two months after transplant. Newly generated T cells supplied most T-cell counts and diversity one year post-transplant.

This clonotype came up a few times. Its cognate antigen is unknown. This CDR3 comprises 13 residues. Trimming took 4 bases from V and 6 from J, leaving 10 bases between them. Germline lookup yields CDR1 SGHRS and CDR2 YFSETQ. Unique molecular identifiers were used in preparing the TCRbeta library. TCRdb passed the PCR reads through MiXCR, listing each CDR3 protein once. The sample includes hundreds of thousands of distinct CDR3 sequences, more than 20% of them seen just once. The chain has TRBV5-1 and TRBJ2-2; D gene uncertain. This material consisted of PBMCs, mostly from graft donor cells, taken 360 days after TCRalphabeta/CD19-depleted stem cell transplant. The sequence was obtained from a female patient aged 2-10 years who had a stem cell transplant for congenital amegakaryocytic thrombocytopenia, so the T cells may come from the graft donor. CDR3 coding DNA: TGCGCCAGCAGCCACGGGTCCCCCGGGGAGCTGTTTTTT. Translating it yields CASSHGSPGELFF.